A selection of T cell receptor beta chains follows, all from one sample in a study of blood T cell repertoires in COVID-19. Sequenced by immunoSEQ multiplex PCR; TCRdb stores in-frame clones only, minus some. The data show around 65,000 clones, with roughly 71% seen just once and over 5% held by the top ten. The specimen was peripheral blood. The receptors shown here come from a woman aged 45 to 65 with active or convalescent COVID-19. The CDR3 runs from the conserved cysteine through the conserved F or W. D genes are given only for firm matches. Size is stated for part of the rows, as once, few or many counts, or as a class when the clone is expanded.

clone size	D gene	J gene	CDR3 length	V gene	CDR3 DNA	CDR3 protein
few	TRBD2	TRBJ2-7	15	TRBV9	TGTGCCAGCAGCCCGGGACTAGCGACGGGCCACGAGCAGTACTTC	CASSPGLATGHEQYF
few	NA	TRBJ1-2	10	TRBV14	TGTGCCAGCGGAGGGTCTGGCTACACCTTC	CASGGSGYTF
NA	TRBD1	TRBJ1-2	15	TRBV19	TGTGCCAGTAGAAAGGGACAGGGGGCAAACTATGGCTACACCTTC	CASRKGQGANYGYTF
NA	NA	TRBJ1-1	12	TRBV24-1	TGTGCCACCAGAGACAGGAACACTGAAGCTTTCTTT	CATRDRNTEAFF
NA	NA	TRBJ2-7	12	TRBV18	TGTGCCAGCTCACCTTACCGAGACGAGCAGTACTTC	CASSPYRDEQYF
once	NA	TRBJ2-5	15	TRBV21-1	TGTGCCAGCAGCAAAGGGCTAGGCCACCAAGAGACCCAGTACTTC	CASSKGLGHQETQYF
NA	NA	TRBJ2-2	15	TRBV6-4	TGTGCCAGCAGTGAGGGCAGTTCGAACACCGGGGAGCTGTTTTTT	CASSEGSSNTGELFF
NA	NA	TRBJ1-3	15	TRBV6-5	TGTGCCAGCAGTATGGGACTGCCCTCTGGAAACACCATATATTTT	CASSMGLPSGNTIYF
few	TRBD1	TRBJ1-2	15	TRBV6-4	TGTGCCAGCAGTGGCTCGACAGGGTCTTTGGATGGCTACACCTTC	CASSGSTGSLDGYTF
NA	NA	TRBJ1-5	14	TRBV28	TGTGCCAGCAGTTTAGGGACATCAGGGCAGCCCCAGCATTTT	CASSLGTSGQPQHF
NA	TRBD1	TRBJ1-2	16	TRBV6-5	TGTGCCAGCAGTTCTCAATGGACAGGGAAGTCCTATGGCTACACCTTC	CASSSQWTGKSYGYTF
NA	TRBD2	TRBJ2-5	15	TRBV3-1/TRBV3-2	TGTGCCAGCAGCGGAGGGAGGGCAGGGATCGGGACCCAGTACTTC	CASSGGRAGIGTQYF
NA	NA	TRBJ2-1	16	TRBV7-2	TGTGCCAGCAGCTTAGCCGGGACTCCACCCTCCAATGAGCAGTTCTTC	CASSLAGTPPSNEQFF
NA	NA	TRBJ2-1	14	TRBV29-1	TGCAGCGTTGGAGGAGGTAGCGGTGTCAATGAGCAGTTCTTC	CSVGGGSGVNEQFF
NA	NA	TRBJ2-7	14	TRBV10-3	TGTGCCATCAGTGAAGAGGGCAGAGGGTACGAGCAGTACTTC	CAISEEGRGYEQYF